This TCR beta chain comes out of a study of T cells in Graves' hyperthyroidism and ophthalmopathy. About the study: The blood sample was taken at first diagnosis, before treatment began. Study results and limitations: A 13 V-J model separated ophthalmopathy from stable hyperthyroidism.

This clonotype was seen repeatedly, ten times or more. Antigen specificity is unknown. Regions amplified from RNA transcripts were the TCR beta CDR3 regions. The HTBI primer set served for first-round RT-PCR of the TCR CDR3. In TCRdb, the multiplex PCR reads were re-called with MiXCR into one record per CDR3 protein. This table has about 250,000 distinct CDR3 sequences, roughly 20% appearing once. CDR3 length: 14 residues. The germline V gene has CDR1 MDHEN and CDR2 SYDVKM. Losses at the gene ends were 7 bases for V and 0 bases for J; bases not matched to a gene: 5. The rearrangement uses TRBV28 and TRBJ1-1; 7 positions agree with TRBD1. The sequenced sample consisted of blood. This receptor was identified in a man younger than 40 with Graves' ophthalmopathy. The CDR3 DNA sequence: TGTGCCAGCAACCAAGGGGGCTTGAACACTGAAGCTTTCTTT. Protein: CASNQGGLNTEAFF. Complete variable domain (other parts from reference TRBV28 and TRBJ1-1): DVKVTQSSRYLVKRTGEKVFLECVQDMDHENMFWYRQDPGLGLRLIYFSYDVKMKEKGDIPEGYSVSREKKERFSLILESASTNQTSMYLCASNQGGLNTEAFFGQGTRLTVV.